The entry below gives a single T cell receptor beta chain sequence along with its context. Here immunoSEQ multiplex PCR was the method, and the copy in TCRdb shows in-frame clones only, minus some. The table records about 2.1 million clones, approximately 94% of them present only once. The record originates from a study of shared clonotypes between healthy human individuals. Naive CD8 cells lacked CD45RO, underwent positive selection for CCR7 and left out terminally differentiated effector memory CD45RA+ cells. J gave up 4 bases and V 3 bases, and 6 bases lay outside the gene matches. CDR3 length: 15 residues. Per germline, CDR1 SGDLS and CDR2 YYNGEE.

The rearrangement uses TRBV9 and TRBJ2-1, with 8 bases identical to TRBD2. Sequenced: naive CD8+ T cells from PBMCs. This sequence was found in a man younger than 30 in good health. Some clones in this sample may be carry-over from other donors' samples. DNA for the CDR3: TGTGCCAGCAGCGATCAGCGGGAGTTGTACAATGAGCAGTTCTTC. It codes for CASSDQRELYNEQFF.